This T cell receptor (beta chain) stems from a study of shared clonotypes between healthy human individuals. Study context: Contributing individuals were a couple of females and a few males aged 18 to 49.

The CDR3 consists of 15 residues. CDR1 is KGHSH, CDR2 LQKENI, per germline. V shed 0 bases and J shed 0 bases, with 9 bases lying between them. TCRdb keeps only in-frame clones here, not all; method: immunoSEQ multiplex PCR. The sample includes 1,500,000 or so clones, approximately 98.5% of them seen just once. This rearrangement joins TRBV18 to TRBJ2-7, with D unresolved. Sequencing input: naive CD4+ T cells sorted from blood. Noted subset: CD45RA+ positively selected. The clonotype originates from a man between 25 and 39 years old in good health. Here the CDR3 reads CASSPPTSSSYEQYF. DNA of the CDR3: TGTGCCAGCTCACCACCAACGAGTAGCTCCTACGAGCAGTACTTC.